A single sample is the source of the 20 T cell receptor beta chains below, sequenced in a study of blood T cell repertoires in COVID-19. TCRdb keeps only in-frame clones here, not all; method: immunoSEQ multiplex PCR. Of roughly 300,000 clones listed, 65% to 85% are singletons. The sequenced material came from peripheral blood. The receptors originated from a woman between 45 and 60 years old with acute or convalescent COVID-19.

This clone showed up just once. This chain links TRBV6-6 with TRBJ1-2, with TRBD1 matching over 9 bases. CDR3 size: 14 residues. J gave up 6 bases and V 5 bases, and 7 bases lay outside the gene matches. From germline, CDR1 is MNHNY and CDR2 SVGAGI (reference sequence). Written as DNA, the CDR3 is TGTGCCAGCAGTCAAGTACAGGGGGCGGATGGCTACACCTTC. It is translated as CASSQVQGADGYTF.

This clone has a handful of counts. V gene TRBV4-2 combines with J gene TRBJ2-2, with D uncertain. Germline V gene data show CDR1 as LGHNA and CDR2 as YNFKEQ. V was shortened by 1 base and J by 0 bases, with 9 bases between the two germline ends. CDR3 length: 16 amino acids. CDR3 sequence reads: CASSQVWATNTGELFF. DNA of the CDR3: TGTGCCAGCAGCCAAGTGTGGGCCACGAACACCGGGGAGCTGTTTTTT.

This chain uses TRBV27 with TRBJ2-1; TRBD1 might be the D (6 bases). Germline V gene lookup returns CDR1 MNHEY and CDR2 SMNVEV (reference sequence). The V and J ends lost 5 bases and 10 bases respectively, with 15 bases between them. CDR3 size: 13 residues. CDR3 DNA: TGTGCCAGCAGTCTCACGCGAGACAGGGAGCAGTTCTTC. Its protein product is CASSLTRDREQFF.

The V gene is TRBV6-1, the J gene TRBJ2-1; D is unresolved. Germline CDR1 MNHNS, CDR2 SASEGT. Trimming removed 6 bases at V and 8 bases at J, with 11 bases between. This CDR3 spans 12 amino acids. DNA for the CDR3: TGTGCCAGCAGCCAAGAGGTGCATGAGCAGTTCTTC. Amino acids: CASSQEVHEQFF.

The CDR3 loop reads CASSLGLPDTQYF. CDR3 DNA sequence: TGTGCCAGCAGCTTAGGGCTCCCCGATACGCAGTATTTT. The chain recombines TRBV7-9 with TRBJ2-3; D remains ambiguous. With 1 base removed from V and 6 bases from J, the gap between germline ends came to 8 bases. Germline values: CDR1 SEHNR, CDR2 FQNEAQ (reference sequence). The CDR3 is made up of 13 amino acids.

The chain uses TRBV2 and TRBJ1-2, with 7 bases matching TRBD1. This CDR3 is 14 amino acids long. Trimming took 7 bases from V and 4 from J; bases not matched to a gene: 9. Germline lookup yields CDR1 SNHLY and CDR2 FYNNEI. The CDR3 DNA follows: TGTGCCAGCACGGGTGAGACAGGGACCTATGGCTACACCTTC. This sequence encodes CASTGETGTYGYTF.

The J gene is TRBJ1-1, the V gene TRBV4-2; D gene uncertain. CDR3 size: 14 residues. CDR1 is LGHNA, CDR2 YNFKEQ, per germline. The germline V and J ends were trimmed by 1 base and 4 bases, with 10 bases remaining between them. The CDR3 here is CASSQGGTFTEAFF. CDR3 nucleotides: TGTGCCAGCAGCCAAGGAGGCACCTTCACTGAAGCTTTCTTT.

V usage is TRBV19 and J usage is TRBJ1-1, with D perhaps matching TRBD1 (6 bases). CDR1 is LNHDA, CDR2 SQIVND, per germline (reference sequence). CDR3 length: 16 amino acids. V was trimmed by 8 bases and J by 1 base, leaving 20 bases between them. DNA of the CDR3: TGTGCCAGTGCAAAAATGGCGGGGGGCGCGAACACTGAAGCTTTCTTT. Translated, it gives CASAKMAGGANTEAFF.

The rearrangement joins TRBV30 to TRBJ1-6; D gene ambiguous. Germline assignment: CDR1 GTSNPN and CDR2 SVGIG (reference sequence). V was clipped by 4 bases and J by 7 bases, with 14 bases between them. This CDR3 spans 14 amino acids. The CDR3, as DNA: TGTGCCTGGAATCAAGGGAGAAGGAATTCACCCCTCCACTTT. It encodes CAWNQGRRNSPLHF. Filled out from reference TRBV30 and TRBJ1-6, the complete variable domain reads SQTIHQWPATLVQPVGSPLSLECTVEGTSNPNLYWYRQAAGRGLQLLFYSVGIGQISSEVPQNLSASRPQDRQFILSSKKLLLSDSGFYLCAWNQGRRNSPLHFGNGTRLTVT.

The chain recombines TRBV19 with TRBJ2-5; 9 nucleotides align to TRBD1. The length of the CDR3 is 14 residues. Germline V gives CDR1 LNHDA, CDR2 SQIVND (reference sequence). Unmatched junction bases numbered 6, after V lost 10 bases and J lost 0 bases. The CDR3 DNA is TGTGCCACCAGGGACAGGGCGTACCAAGAGACCCAGTACTTC. Amino acid sequence: CATRDRAYQETQYF.

This chain joins TRBV11-3 and TRBJ2-1; D is uncertain. In germline, CDR1 is SGHNT, CDR2 YENEEA. The CDR3 consists of 13 residues. V lost 0 bases and J 9 bases, leaving 9 bases between the germline ends. The CDR3: CASSLDDVSEQFF. The CDR3 DNA reads as TGTGCCAGCAGCTTAGATGATGTTAGTGAGCAGTTCTTC.

The chain is built from TRBV5-1 and TRBJ1-1; 8 bases fit TRBD1. This CDR3 is 14 amino acids long. The ends lost 7 bases at V and 5 bases at J; junction bases unmatched: 10. Germline V lookup: CDR1 SGHRS, CDR2 YFSETQ. The CDR3: CASALQGQGTEAFF. DNA for the CDR3: TGCGCCAGCGCCCTTCAAGGACAGGGAACTGAAGCTTTCTTT.

V and J are TRBV19 and TRBJ1-1, with a tentative D call TRBD1 (5 bases). Germline-derived CDR1 and CDR2 are LNHDA and SQIVND (reference sequence). The CDR3 has 14 amino acids. V shed 3 bases and J shed 1 base, with 9 bases lying between them. This chain's CDR3 is CASSMDKKNTEAFF. DNA for the CDR3: TGTGCCAGTAGTATGGACAAAAAGAACACTGAAGCTTTCTTT.

The chain's CDR3 is CASSSGQGDYEQYF. CDR3 DNA sequence: TGTGCCAGCAGCTCGGGACAGGGGGACTACGAGCAGTACTTC. This chain links TRBV7-7 with TRBJ2-7; TRBD1 matches at 11 bases. This CDR3 contains 14 residues. Germline V gives CDR1 SSHAT, CDR2 FNYEAQ (reference sequence). After removal of 4 bases from V and 3 bases from J, the junction contained 2 bases not matched to a gene.

Only one count was recorded for this clone. The chain employs TRBV9 and TRBJ2-3; D may be TRBD2 (6 bases). Per the germline V gene, CDR1 is SGDLS and CDR2 is YYNGEE. Trimming took 5 bases from V and 1 from J, leaving 8 bases between them. This CDR3 has 13 amino acids. CDR3 in DNA: TGTGCCAGCAGGGGGGAGGGCACAGATACGCAGTATTTT. This codes for CASRGEGTDTQYF.

The rearrangement joins TRBV27 to TRBJ2-6; tentative D call: TRBD1 (5 bases). The V end lost 2 bases, the J end lost 2 bases, and 7 bases lay between the germline ends. Per the germline V gene, CDR1 is MNHEY and CDR2 is SMNVEV (reference sequence). There are 15 residues in the CDR3. This CDR3 reads CASSLQGPGANVLTF. The CDR3, as DNA: TGTGCCAGCAGTTTACAGGGCCCTGGGGCCAACGTCCTGACTTTC.

The chain is built from TRBV11-2 and TRBJ2-5; 7 bases align to TRBD2. Trimming removed 4 bases from V and 1 base from J; junction bases left unmatched: 6. CDR1 SGHAT and CDR2 FQNNGV come from the germline V gene. CDR3 length: 15 amino acids. As DNA, the CDR3 is TGTGCCAGCAGCTCAACAGCGGGGAGCCAAGAGACCCAGTACTTC. Amino acid sequence: CASSSTAGSQETQYF.

The V call is TRBV6-6, the J call TRBJ1-6; D is perhaps TRBD1 (6 bases). V gave up 7 bases and J gave up 10 bases, with 17 bases separating them. This CDR3 comprises 14 residues. Germline CDR1 MNHNY, CDR2 SVGAGI (reference sequence). CDR3: CASTNGGARSPLHF. The CDR3 DNA is TGTGCCAGCACCAACGGGGGGGCTAGGTCACCCCTCCACTTT.

V usage is TRBV6-2 or TRBV6-3 and J usage is TRBJ2-1, with a weak D call TRBD2 (5 bases). Trimming stripped 2 bases from V and 3 bases from J, with 14 bases between. Germline V gene sequence: CDR1 MNHEY, CDR2 SVGEGT. The CDR3 is 16 amino acids. The CDR3 DNA reads TGTGCCAGCAGTTACGTCGGGGTTTCTAACTACAATGAGCAGTTCTTC. Translation gives CASSYVGVSNYNEQFF.

V usage is TRBV4-3 and J usage is TRBJ2-5, with D perhaps matching TRBD2 (6 bases). Germline CDR1 LGHNA, CDR2 YSLEER. CDR3 length equals 15 residues. V lost 3 bases to trimming and J lost 5 bases, with 16 bases between them. The CDR3 is CASSQMGLPGETQYF. CDR3 nucleotide sequence: TGCGCCAGCAGCCAGATGGGACTTCCGGGGGAGACCCAGTACTTC.